This T cell receptor (beta chain) was recorded in a study of blood T cell repertoires in COVID-19 (TCRdb year 2020). Context from the whole study: Samples from collaborators originated in the United States, Italy and Spain and spanned both the acute and convalescent phases of COVID-19. The prospective study material was composed of cDNA or gDNA derived from T cells, B-cell-depleted T cells, or PBMCs. The dataset comprised deeply sampled blood TCRbeta repertoires from subjects exposed to, actively infected with, or recovered from COVID-19. A freely available public database, intended as a resource for researchers studying the immune response to SARS-CoV-2, is where the repertoires were released. Samples came from the ongoing ImmuneRACE study (first 160 participants) plus 1,254 subjects from 6 global collaborators. The sample metadata nearly always contained a de-identified subject ID, COVID-19 status, age in years and sex. Where available, HLA class I and class II types were obtained from metadata supplied by the sample provider rather than from assay-based typing. Findings and caveats that apply to the study as a whole: Clinical and demographic metadata were provided uncurated, with the amount varying by source and participant.

This clone was seen a handful of times. Its recognized antigen is unknown. There are no base qualities to consult, and no much larger clone falls within one base. The immunoSEQ Assay, a bias-controlled multiplex PCR, was used to amplify TCRbeta CDR3 regions from genomic DNA. The authors processed their data as follows. The number of nucleated cells in each sample was estimated by amplification of reference gene primers within the assay. To quantify the absolute abundance of each unique TCRbeta CDR3 rearrangement, sequence reads were collapsed and filtered. For each sample, productive Simpson clonality was calculated as the square root of Simpson's diversity index across productive rearrangements. In its TCRdb copy, this immuneACCESS table keeps in-frame sequences only and misses some clones. Where compared with another copy, unresolved V genes explain less than half of these, and the others have no known cause. The DNA was the basis for D and trimming; V, J and clone size are from that table. This sample holds under 55,000 clones; roughly 90% were observed only once. About 9.2% of the sample belongs to the ten largest clones.

Whole blood was collected in K2EDTA tubes by collaborating institutions according to the institutions' own protocols. For TCRbeta analysis, collaborators shipped samples in one of three forms: frozen whole blood, isolated PBMCs, or DNA extracted from either of those sample types. The CDR3, cysteine through phenylalanine, is 14 amino acids long. The CDR3 DNA has 42 bases and is translated from base 1. Trimming removed 2 bases from V and 6 bases from J; the gene matches leave 5 bases unexplained. For CDR1 and CDR2, the germline V gene lists MNHNS and SASEGT. In this chain, TRBV6-1 is recombined with TRBJ2-7; 9 bases in between match TRBD1. The clonotype was recovered from a woman of 80 years or more with active COVID-19. Sequencing used peripheral blood. The CDR3 is CASSENRGPGEQYF. The DNA sequence is as follows: TGTGCCAGCAGTGAAAACAGGGGGCCGGGCGAGCAGTACTTC.